The clone carrying this T cell receptor beta chain occurred many times. TCRdb independently ran MiXCR on the 5' RACE reads; one entry per CDR3 protein. The sample holds about 400,000 distinct CDR3 sequences, 6% to 8% seen once. This specimen belongs to a study of T cells after yellow fever vaccination. The germline CDR1 and CDR2 sequences are SGHTA and FQGNSA. CDR3 length: 15 residues. The J segment lost 2 bases and the V segment lost 6 bases, leaving 10 bases of the junction unmatched. The receptor was derived from a man in his thirties or forties who received the YFV17D yellow fever vaccine. The source was PBMCs, collected 5 days after the yellow fever booster vaccination. The chain has TRBV7-2 and TRBJ2-7; 7 bases fit TRBD1. The CDR3 DNA reads TGTGCCAGCAGTCGTGCCGGGACAGATCCCTACGAGCAGTACTTC. Translating gives CASSRAGTDPYEQYF.